Below are 7 T cell receptor beta chains sequenced from a single sample in a study of cytomegalovirus exposure and HLA in healthy donors. The PCR used 60 Vbeta and 13 Jbeta primers. The assay was immunoSEQ multiplex PCR, and TCRdb's table has in-frame clones only and misses some. There are 95,000 to 150,000 clones in the sample; around 80% occur only once, and approximately 3.6% lies in the top ten. The sample consisted of PBMCs. The receptors originated from a man aged 30-40 years in good health and CMV-seronegative.

This clone appeared once. The V and J genes are TRBV4-2 and TRBJ1-2, with 8 bases aligning to TRBD1. Unmatched junction bases numbered 8, after V lost 1 base and J lost 1 base. The CDR3 is made up of 17 amino acids. Germline lookup yields CDR1 LGHNA and CDR2 YNFKEQ. CDR3 in amino acids: CASSQVGLGQVNYGYTF. The CDR3 coding sequence is TGTGCCAGCAGCCAAGTAGGGTTGGGACAGGTTAACTATGGCTACACCTTC.

This clone came up once. The rearrangement uses TRBV30 and TRBJ1-2; D not certain. V lost 0 bases to trimming and J lost 7 bases, with 9 bases between them. This CDR3 is 12 amino acids long. From germline, CDR1 is GTSNPN and CDR2 SVGIG (reference sequence). In DNA, the CDR3 is TGTGCCTGGAGTGTTTTTACTTCTGGCTACACCTTC. Protein sequence: CAWSVFTSGYTF.

This rearrangement joins TRBV10-3 to TRBJ2-7, with a weak D call TRBD1 (6 bases). V lost 0 bases and J lost 5, with 20 bases in between. Germline V gene lookup returns CDR1 ENHRY and CDR2 SYGVKD. The CDR3 runs to 17 residues. The CDR3 DNA reads as TGTGCCATCAGTGAGTCCCCGCCGGGACAACGTTGGGACGAGCAGTACTTC. Amino acid sequence: CAISESPPGQRWDEQYF.

The chain carries TRBV19 and TRBJ1-6, with TRBD1 identical over 7 bases. Trimming cost V 11 bases and J 14 bases; bases outside gene matches: 15. Germline values: CDR1 LNHDA, CDR2 SQIVND (reference sequence). The CDR3 contains 13 residues. In DNA form, the CDR3 reads TGTGCCTCCCGGCGGACAGGCCCCCAATCCCTCCACTTT. Protein: CASRRTGPQSLHF.

This sequence joins TRBV9 and TRBJ2-4; 13 bases map to TRBD2. Germline assignment: CDR1 SGDLS and CDR2 YYNGEE. The CDR3 covers 20 residues. J lost 8 bases, V lost 1 base, and 18 bases had no gene match. CDR3 bases: TGTGCCAGCAGCGTAAAGGACAGCCAACTAGCGGGAGGGCCAGTGTACATTCAGTACTTC. Translation gives CASSVKDSQLAGGPVYIQYF.

The J gene is TRBJ2-3, the V gene TRBV25-1; 8 nucleotides match TRBD2. In germline, CDR1 is MGHDK, CDR2 SYGVNS. The length of the CDR3 is 16 residues. The V gene end was trimmed by 4 bases and the J gene end by 1 base; junction bases not matched to a gene: 7. The DNA of the CDR3 is TGTGCCAGCAGTGGCAGGACTAGCTCCGGCACAGATACGCAGTATTTT. Translated, it gives CASSGRTSSGTDTQYF. The whole variable domain, filled in from reference TRBV25-1 and TRBJ2-3, reads EADIYQTPRYLVIGTGKKITLECSQTMGHDKMYWYQQDPGMELHLIHYSYGVNSTEKGDLSSESTVSRIRTEHFPLTLESARPSHTSQYLCASSGRTSSGTDTQYFGPGTRLTVL.

The chain links TRBV14 to TRBJ2-2; TRBD1 might be the D (5 bases). Per germline, CDR1 SGHDN and CDR2 FVKESK. V was pared by 3 bases and J by 1 base, with 15 bases between. The CDR3 covers 17 residues. In DNA form, the CDR3 reads TGTGCCAGCAGCCAGAAAATCAGGGTTCTGAACACCGGGGAGCTGTTTTTT. Protein: CASSQKIRVLNTGELFF.